Below, 30 T cell receptor beta chains from the same sample are listed, as sequenced in a study of beta chain features in type 1 diabetes (dated by TCRdb to the late 2010s). The library was made by the immunoSEQ multiplex PCR assay. The High Capacity cDNA Reverse Transcription Kit was used to reverse transcribe all of the isolated RNA, meaning that expressed TCRB transcripts were what got sequenced. Sourced from immuneACCESS, this table was stored by TCRdb with only in-frame sequences that have V and J called. A share of the clones is absent; for the studies checked, an unresolved V gene accounts for under half, and the remainder has no known explanation. In all, the sample holds a few hundred thousand clones, and more than 11% of those were seen once. The ten largest clones capture 0.03% to 0.04% of the sample. Sequenced sample: naive CD4+ T cells from blood. According to the study, the label for this sample's cell subset or site signals: true naive CD4+ T cells. The origin of the receptors is a man aged 25-45 years in good health.

J is TRBJ1-1 and V is TRBV7-2; tentatively, D is TRBD1 (5 bases). V was pared by 5 bases and J by 0 bases, with 16 bases between. Per germline, CDR1 SGHTA and CDR2 FQGNSA. CDR3 length equals 16 residues. Written as DNA, the CDR3 is TGTGCCAGCAGCCCCTCTCAGCCAGGGATGAACACTGAAGCTTTCTTT. It is translated as CASSPSQPGMNTEAFF.

The J gene is TRBJ2-3, the V gene TRBV18; D call uncertain. V lost 3 bases and J lost 2, with 12 bases in between. Germline V gives CDR1 KGHSH, CDR2 LQKENI. The CDR3 is made up of 15 amino acids. The DNA for the CDR3 is TGTGCCAGCTCACCTAGCATGGGCACCACAGATACGCAGTATTTT. Protein product: CASSPSMGTTDTQYF.

V is TRBV7-2 and J is TRBJ2-7, with D perhaps TRBD1 or TRBD2 (6 bases each). The CDR3 extends over 14 amino acids. The germline gives CDR1 SGHTA, CDR2 FQGNSA. V lost 3 bases, J lost 2 bases, and 11 bases lay in between. CDR3 bases: TGTGCCAGCAGCTTGTCGGGGGCCCCCTACGAGCAGTACGTC. Translating gives CASSLSGAPYEQYV.

This clone has just a few counts. The J gene is TRBJ2-6, the V gene TRBV7-8, with D unclear. The CDR3 is 16 residues long. In germline, CDR1 is SGHVS, CDR2 FQNEAQ. Trimming shortened V by 2 bases and J by 0 bases, and 8 bases separated the two germline ends. The CDR3 sequence is CASSLHGSSGANVLTF. The CDR3 DNA reads TGTGCCAGCAGCTTACATGGCAGCTCTGGGGCCAACGTCCTGACTTTC.

This chain links TRBV6-6 with TRBJ2-1, with 7 bases aligning to TRBD1. The CDR3 spans 14 residues. With V trimmed by 5 bases and J by 5 bases, 6 bases remained unmatched. Germline V CDR1 and CDR2: MNHNY, SVGAGI (reference sequence). CDR3: CASSPYGTDNEQFF. The DNA of the CDR3 is TGTGCCAGCAGTCCATACGGGACAGACAATGAGCAGTTCTTC.

This clone was found many times. The chain has TRBV7-2 and TRBJ2-7, with D unresolved. There are 11 residues in the CDR3. V was trimmed by 1 base and J by 7 bases, leaving 5 bases between them. Germline lookup yields CDR1 SGHTA and CDR2 FQGNSA. CDR3 coding DNA: TGTGCCAGCAGCTTAGATCTAGAGCAGTACTTC. This encodes CASSLDLEQYF.

The chain links TRBV19 to TRBJ2-7; D call uncertain. Germline V gives CDR1 LNHDA, CDR2 SQIVND (reference sequence). This CDR3 has 11 amino acids. V was clipped by 9 bases and J by 5 bases, with 11 bases between them. CDR3 nucleotides: TGTGCCAGCCTGGGTACCCACGAGCAGTACTTC. Encoded protein: CASLGTHEQYF.

The CDR3: CASSLSSGYYNEQFF. CDR3 coding DNA: TGCGCCAGCAGCTTGTCTAGCGGGTATTACAATGAGCAGTTCTTC. The gene calls are TRBV5-1 and TRBJ2-1, with 8 positions matching TRBD2. V lost 1 base to trimming and J lost 4 bases; unmatched junction nucleotides: 4. The V gene's germline CDR1 is SGHRS and CDR2 YFSETQ. The CDR3 runs to 15 residues.

This clone appeared a few times. The CDR3 loop reads CASSEGIAQPQHF. The CDR3 nucleotides are TGTGCCAGCAGTGAGGGCATTGCTCAGCCCCAGCATTTT. This chain links TRBV25-1 with TRBJ1-5; D is unclear. Germline assignment: CDR1 MGHDK and CDR2 SYGVNS. The V and J ends lost 3 bases and 6 bases respectively, with 9 bases between them. This CDR3 has 13 amino acids. Looking up the rest from reference TRBV25-1 and TRBJ1-5 gives the full variable domain: EADIYQTPRYLVIGTGKKITLECSQTMGHDKMYWYQQDPGMELHLIHYSYGVNSTEKGDLSSESTVSRIRTEHFPLTLESARPSHTSQYLCASSEGIAQPQHFGDGTRLSIL.

This clone was seen more than once but under ten times. The chain recombines TRBV18 with TRBJ2-3, with D possibly being TRBD1 (5 bases). The CDR3 sequence is 13 residues long. The V and J ends lost 6 bases and 2 bases respectively, with 9 bases between them. Per the germline V gene, CDR1 is KGHSH and CDR2 is LQKENI. The CDR3 region has the DNA TGTGCCAGCTCCGACAGTATCACAGATACGCAGTATTTT. It codes for CASSDSITDTQYF.

This clone occurred a few times. The V and J genes are TRBV6-5 and TRBJ2-1; possible D gene TRBD2, 5 bases. Germline CDR1 reads MNHEY; CDR2 reads SVGAGI. The V end lost 1 base, the J end lost 5 bases, and 9 bases lay between the germline ends. The CDR3 is 14 amino acids. CDR3 coding DNA: TGTGCCAGCAGTTACTTTCGAGGGCACAATGAGCAGTTCTTC. Its translation is CASSYFRGHNEQFF.

The gene calls are TRBV7-3 and TRBJ1-2; 7 bases are shared with TRBD1. Germline V gene data show CDR1 as SGHTA and CDR2 as FQGTGA. The CDR3 runs 12 residues. V lost 11 bases, J lost 4 bases, and 7 bases stayed unmatched. Written as DNA, the CDR3 is TGTGCCGGAGGGACAGCTATCTATGGCTACACCTTC. Protein product: CAGGTAIYGYTF. The whole variable domain, remainder taken from reference TRBV7-3 and TRBJ1-2, is GAGVSQTPSNKVTEKGKYVELRCDPISGHTALYWYRQSLGQGPEFLIYFQGTGAADDSGLPNDRFFAVRPEGSVSTLKIQRTERGDSAVYLCAGGTAIYGYTFGSGTRLTVV.

The chain recombines TRBV5-4 with TRBJ2-3, with D possibly matching TRBD2 (6 bases). Trimming left V 2 bases short and J 0 bases short, with 13 bases between. The CDR3 runs to 16 residues. The germline gives CDR1 SGHNT, CDR2 YYREEE (reference sequence). The CDR3 spells CASSFSRTTSTDTQYF. The CDR3 DNA sequence: TGTGCCAGCAGCTTCAGCCGGACTACAAGCACAGATACGCAGTATTTT.

This clone was counted a few times. V is TRBV9 and J is TRBJ2-1, with unresolved D. The CDR3 has 11 residues. V dropped 3 bases and J dropped 6 bases, with 4 bases sitting between them. Germline V CDR1 and CDR2: SGDLS, YYNGEE. This CDR3 is CASSALNEQFF. CDR3 in DNA: TGTGCCAGCAGCGCCCTCAATGAGCAGTTCTTC.

The gene calls are TRBV4-3 and TRBJ1-1; D not certain. The germline CDR1 and CDR2 sequences are LGHNA and YSLEER. Trimming pared 0 bases from V and 0 bases from J, leaving 2 bases between. The CDR3 runs 13 residues. CDR3 sequence reads: CASSQDMNTEAFF. The CDR3 DNA sequence: TGCGCCAGCAGCCAAGATATGAACACTGAAGCTTTCTTT.

This clone has a handful of counts. V usage is TRBV10-3 and J usage is TRBJ2-1, with 13 bases aligning to TRBD2. Trimming removed 11 bases from V and 11 bases from J; junction bases left unmatched: 9. Germline CDR1 and CDR2: ENHRY and SYGVKD. The CDR3 covers 13 residues. As DNA, the CDR3 is TGTGCCCTCGGGACTAGCGGGAACCAAAAGCAGTTCTTC. Its protein is CALGTSGNQKQFF.

A few counts support this clone. As DNA, the CDR3 is TGTGCCAGCAGCTTAACACGGCGCGGTGACTATGGCTACACCTTC. Translated: CASSLTRRGDYGYTF. The chain links TRBV13 to TRBJ1-2; D gene unclear. Germline V gene sequence: CDR1 PRHDT, CDR2 FYEKMQ (reference sequence). V was cut by 2 bases and J by 3 bases, with 13 bases left in between. The CDR3 is made up of 15 amino acids.

This clone showed up just a few times. Different DNA sequences within this sample yield the same CDR3. The CDR3 DNA reads as TGTGCCAGCAGTCCGGACAGTTACAATGAGCAGTTCTTC. It encodes CASSPDSYNEQFF. The gene calls are TRBV25-1 and TRBJ2-1, with D perhaps TRBD1 (6 bases). The CDR3 contains 13 residues. V was trimmed by 5 bases and J by 4 bases, leaving 9 bases between them. The germline gives CDR1 MGHDK, CDR2 SYGVNS.

V is TRBV5-1 and J is TRBJ1-1; the match to TRBD1 covers 7 bases. J was trimmed by 0 bases and V by 4 bases; bases with no gene match: 15. The CDR3 runs 18 residues. From germline, CDR1 is SGHRS and CDR2 YFSETQ. The CDR3 bases are TGCGCCAGCAGCCGCAAGGATGACAGGGTAGGAGTGAACACTGAAGCTTTCTTT. Encoded protein: CASSRKDDRVGVNTEAFF.

This clone was found a few times. As DNA, the CDR3 is TGTGCCAGCAGCTTAGAGCGACGCACAGATACGCAGTATTTT. This sequence encodes CASSLERRTDTQYF. The rearrangement joins TRBV11-2 to TRBJ2-3; D ambiguous. V was clipped by 0 bases and J by 1 base, with 5 bases between them. The length of the CDR3 is 14 residues. The germline V gene has CDR1 SGHAT and CDR2 FQNNGV.

This clone appeared a few times. As DNA, the CDR3 is TGTGCCAGCTCACGTTCTACCTACGAGCAGTACTTC. Protein sequence: CASSRSTYEQYF. The V and J genes are TRBV18 and TRBJ2-7; no definite D call. CDR3 length: 12 amino acids. The germline V and J ends were trimmed by 4 bases and 2 bases, with 6 bases remaining between them. CDR1 and CDR2 (germline): KGHSH, LQKENI.

The CDR3 nucleotides read TGTGCCAGCAGCTTAGCGGCTAGCGGGGCCAATGAGCAGTTCTTC. Its translation is CASSLAASGANEQFF. The chain employs TRBV13 and TRBJ2-1, with 9 positions matching TRBD2. Germline V CDR1 and CDR2: PRHDT, FYEKMQ (reference sequence). Trimming removed 1 base from V and 6 bases from J; junction bases left unmatched: 4. CDR3 length: 15 amino acids.

This rearrangement joins TRBV7-2 to TRBJ1-1; D is uncertain. V gave up 0 bases and J gave up 3 bases, with 14 bases separating them. The CDR3 is 16 residues long. Germline V gene lookup returns CDR1 SGHTA and CDR2 FQGNSA. CDR3 sequence reads: CASSLAAAVGYTEAFF. CDR3 sequence (DNA): TGTGCCAGCAGCTTAGCGGCGGCAGTCGGGTACACTGAAGCTTTCTTT.

In its sample, this clone was seen a few times. The chain recombines TRBV7-9 with TRBJ2-1; D gene unclear. Deletions cut 4 bases from V and 0 bases from J, with 10 bases between. The CDR3 runs 15 residues. In germline, CDR1 is SEHNR, CDR2 FQNEAQ (reference sequence). CDR3: CASSYGTGSYNEQFF. DNA of the CDR3: TGTGCCAGCAGCTATGGAACGGGCTCCTACAATGAGCAGTTCTTC.

This clone occurred a few times. This chain connects TRBV7-9 to TRBJ2-3; either TRBD1 or TRBD2 may fit D (5 bases each). The CDR3 has 14 amino acids. Germline lookup yields CDR1 SEHNR and CDR2 FQNEAQ (reference sequence). Trimming shortened V by 3 bases and J by 4 bases, and 11 bases separated the two germline ends. Written as DNA, the CDR3 is TGTGCCAGCAGCTTTTCGGGGCGGGCAGATACGCAGTATTTT. Encoded protein: CASSFSGRADTQYF.

There are a few counts of this clone. The chain couples TRBV25-1 to TRBJ2-3, with unresolved D. The V and J ends lost 6 bases and 0 bases respectively, with 16 bases between them. Germline CDR1 reads MGHDK; CDR2 reads SYGVNS. The CDR3 runs to 16 residues. The CDR3 region has the DNA TGTGCCAGCAGCCTATTCGACCGTGCTAGCACAGATACGCAGTATTTT. This sequence encodes CASSLFDRASTDTQYF. Full variable domain (missing parts from reference TRBV25-1 and TRBJ2-3): EADIYQTPRYLVIGTGKKITLECSQTMGHDKMYWYQQDPGMELHLIHYSYGVNSTEKGDLSSESTVSRIRTEHFPLTLESARPSHTSQYLCASSLFDRASTDTQYFGPGTRLTVL.

This clone was seen only a few times. The J gene is TRBJ2-7, the V gene TRBV10-3; perhaps D is TRBD1 or TRBD2 (5 bases each). V lost 0 bases and J 6 bases, leaving 9 bases between the germline ends. Germline CDR1 is ENHRY and CDR2 is SYGVKD. The CDR3 sequence is 13 residues long. The CDR3 coding sequence is TGTGCCATCAGTGAGTCCCAGGGAGTCGAGCAGTACGTC. Translating gives CAISESQGVEQYV.

The DNA of the CDR3 is TGTGCCAGCAGCGCCAGGGACTACACAGATACGCAGTATTTT. It specifies CASSARDYTDTQYF. The chain carries TRBV7-2 and TRBJ2-3; TRBD2 aligns across 7 bases. The CDR3 has 14 amino acids. V shed 5 bases and J 2 bases; nucleotides not matched to a gene: 4. CDR1 and CDR2 (germline): SGHTA, FQGNSA.

V gene TRBV29-1 combines with J gene TRBJ2-5; the D gene could be TRBD1 or TRBD2 (7 bases each). This CDR3 comprises 13 residues. Trimming took off 6 bases at V and 5 bases at J, with 16 bases between the two ends. Germline CDR1 and CDR2: SQVTM and ANQGSEA. The CDR3 sequence: CSVRGGGRETQYF. For the CDR3, the DNA is TGCAGCGTGAGGGGAGGGGGCAGGGAGACCCAGTACTTC.

The V gene is TRBV5-1, the J gene TRBJ2-3; 13 bases are shared with TRBD2. J lost 4 bases, V lost 7 bases, and 6 bases had no gene match. Germline V gene data show CDR1 as SGHRS and CDR2 as YFSETQ. The CDR3 totals 15 residues. Written as DNA, the CDR3 is TGCGCCAGCTCTACGGGACTAGCGGGGCCAGATACGCAGTATTTT. Encoded protein: CASSTGLAGPDTQYF.